This T cell receptor (beta chain) was documented in a study of shared clonotypes between healthy human individuals. The CDR3 totals 17 residues. V shed 7 bases and J shed 0 bases, with 19 bases lying between them. The germline gives CDR1 SGHVS, CDR2 FQNEAQ. Study-level findings and limits: A generally larger estimated richness was seen in naive subsets than in memory subsets. The sharing of about 5.3% of naive CD4 clonotypes was seen across several donors.

With regard to this clone: Its antigen remains unknown.

CD45RO-negative CD8 cells positively selected for CCR7 made up the naive population, which excluded terminally differentiated effector memory CD45RA+ cells. Authors' analysis steps: ImmunoSEQ output held junction-only sequences without quality scores, so filtering differed. TCRdb keeps only in-frame clones here, not all; method: immunoSEQ multiplex PCR. D and trimming were read from the DNA, whereas the V and J calls and clone size are those reported in that table. The sample lists some 2.1 million clones, 85% to 95% seen once, with 1.5% to 2% in the top ten. The specimen was naive CD8+ T cells from PBMCs. This chain links TRBV7-8 with TRBJ2-1; a weak D match, TRBD2 (6 bases). This receptor was identified in a man between 18 and 29 years old in good health. Some clones in this sample may be carry-over from other donors' samples. The CDR3 DNA reads TGTGCCAGCACCCAAACCGGCGGGGCCAGCTCCTACAATGAGCAGTTCTTC. Its protein is CASTQTGGASSYNEQFF.